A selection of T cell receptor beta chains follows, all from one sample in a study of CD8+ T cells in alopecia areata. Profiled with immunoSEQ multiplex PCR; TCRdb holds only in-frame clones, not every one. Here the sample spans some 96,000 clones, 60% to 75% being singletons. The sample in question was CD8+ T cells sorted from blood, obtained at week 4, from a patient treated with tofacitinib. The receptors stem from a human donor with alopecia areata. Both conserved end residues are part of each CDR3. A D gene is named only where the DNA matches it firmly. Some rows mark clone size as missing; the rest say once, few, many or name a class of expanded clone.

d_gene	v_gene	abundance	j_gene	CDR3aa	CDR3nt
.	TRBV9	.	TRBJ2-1	CASSADRSSYNEQFF	TGTGCCAGCAGCGCAGACAGGAGCTCCTACAATGAGCAGTTCTTC
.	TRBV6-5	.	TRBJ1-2	CASSVEPNYGYTF	TGTGCCAGCAGTGTAGAACCTAACTATGGCTACACCTTC
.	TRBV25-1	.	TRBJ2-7	CASGLADHYEQYF	TGTGCCAGTGGGCTAGCAGATCATTACGAGCAGTACTTC
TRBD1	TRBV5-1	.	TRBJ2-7	CASSSWTGSEQYF	TGCGCCAGCAGCTCTTGGACAGGGTCCGAGCAGTACTTC
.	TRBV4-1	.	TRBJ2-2	CASSSGQGYTGELFF	TGCGCCAGCAGCTCTGGGCAGGGGTACACCGGGGAGCTGTTTTTT
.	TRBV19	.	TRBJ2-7	CASSPAGSYEQYF	TGTGCCAGTAGTCCCGCGGGGTCCTACGAGCAGTACTTC
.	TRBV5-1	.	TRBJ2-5	CASSLALGGSSETQYF	TGCGCCAGCAGCTTGGCCCTCGGGGGCTCTTCGGAGACCCAGTACTTC
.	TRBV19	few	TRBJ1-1	CASSIRGHTEAFF	TGTGCCAGTAGTATTCGGGGTCACACTGAAGCTTTCTTT
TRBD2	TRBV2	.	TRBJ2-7	CASSEGASGRIGEQYF	TGTGCCAGCAGTGAGGGGGCTAGCGGGAGAATCGGCGAGCAGTACTTC
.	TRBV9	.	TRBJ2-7	CASSVGGSSYEQYF	TGTGCCAGCAGCGTAGGAGGAAGCTCCTACGAGCAGTACTTC
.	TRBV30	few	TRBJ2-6	CAWRVSSGANVLTF	TGTGCCTGGAGGGTCAGCTCTGGGGCCAACGTCCTGACTTTC
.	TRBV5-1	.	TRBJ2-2	CASSFPGGRTTTNTGELFF	TGCGCCAGCAGCTTCCCCGGGGGCAGAACTACAACGAACACCGGGGAGCTGTTTTTT
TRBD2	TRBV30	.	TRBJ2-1	CAWSGGTSGPLF	TGTGCCTGGAGCGGAGGGACTAGCGGGCCACTCTTC
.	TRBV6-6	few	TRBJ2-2	CASSYTLGSRAGELFF	TGTGCCAGCAGTTACACCCTGGGTTCCCGGGCCGGGGAGCTGTTTTTT
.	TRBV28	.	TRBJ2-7	CASSFRGLTSYEQYF	TGTGCCAGCAGTTTTAGGGGGTTAACGTCCTACGAGCAGTACTTC
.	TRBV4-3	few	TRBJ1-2	CASSQKGQTGSESYTF	TGCGCCAGCAGCCAGAAGGGGCAAACAGGGTCTGAGAGCTACACCTTC
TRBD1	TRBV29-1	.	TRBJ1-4	CSAETGTNEKLFF	TGCAGCGCAGAGACAGGGACTAATGAAAAACTGTTTTTT
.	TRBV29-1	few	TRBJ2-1	CSVEAMSSGFYNEQFF	TGCAGCGTTGAAGCGATGTCGTCAGGGTTCTACAATGAGCAGTTCTTC
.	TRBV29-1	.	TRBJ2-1	CSGSDNEQFF	TGCAGCGGTTCCGACAATGAGCAGTTCTTC
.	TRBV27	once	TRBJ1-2	CASSPPPGLPGGGYTF	TGTGCCAGCAGCCCGCCTCCAGGGCTACCTGGGGGAGGCTACACCTTC
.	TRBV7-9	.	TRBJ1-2	CASSSPEQGSYGYTF	TGTGCCAGCAGCTCCCCGGAACAGGGAAGCTATGGCTACACCTTC
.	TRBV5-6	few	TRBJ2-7	CASSLRTRDYEQYF	TGTGCCAGCAGCTTGCGGACCCGAGACTACGAGCAGTACTTC
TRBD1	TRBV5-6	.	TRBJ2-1	CASSTGQGGYNEQFF	TGTGCCAGCAGCACCGGACAGGGGGGATACAATGAGCAGTTCTTC
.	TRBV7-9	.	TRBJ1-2	CASSSVGTGENGYTF	TGTGCCAGCAGCTCGGTGGGGACGGGAGAAAATGGCTACACCTTC
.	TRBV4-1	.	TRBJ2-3	CASSQDRGDTQYF	TGCGCCAGCAGCCAGGACAGAGGAGATACGCAGTATTTT
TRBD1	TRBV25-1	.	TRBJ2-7	CASSPLRQGRTYEQYF	TGTGCCAGCAGTCCTTTGAGACAGGGCCGCACCTACGAGCAGTACTTC
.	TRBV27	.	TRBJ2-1	CASSLAGGQHEQFF	TGTGCCAGCAGTTTAGCGGGTGGCCAGCATGAGCAGTTCTTC
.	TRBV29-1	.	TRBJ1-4	CSLYSETNEKLFF	TGCAGCTTATACAGTGAAACTAATGAAAAACTGTTTTTT
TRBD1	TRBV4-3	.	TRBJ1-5	CASSLNRGSNQPQHF	TGCGCCAGCAGCCTAAACAGGGGCAGCAATCAGCCCCAGCATTTT
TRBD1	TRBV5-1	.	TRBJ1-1	CASSFNRGHTEAFF	TGCGCCAGCAGCTTCAACAGGGGACACACTGAAGCTTTCTTT
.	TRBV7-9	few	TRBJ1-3	CASGQTGISGNTIYF	TGTGCCAGCGGCCAGACTGGAATCTCTGGAAACACCATATATTTT
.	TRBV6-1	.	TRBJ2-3	CASRLARMQYF	TGTGCCAGCAGACTCGCGCGGATGCAGTATTTT
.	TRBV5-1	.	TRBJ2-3	CASSTTDWTDTQYF	TGCGCCAGCAGCACTACGGACTGGACAGATACGCAGTATTTT
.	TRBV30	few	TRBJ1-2	CAWSDGATYGYTF	TGTGCCTGGAGTGATGGGGCTACTTATGGCTACACCTTC
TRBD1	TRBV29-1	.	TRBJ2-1	CSVKGTGINNEQFF	TGCAGCGTCAAGGGGACAGGGATCAACAATGAGCAGTTCTTC
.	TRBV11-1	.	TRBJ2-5	CASSFNQETQYF	TGTGCCAGCAGCTTCAACCAAGAGACCCAGTACTTC
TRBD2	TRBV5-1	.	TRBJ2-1	CASSVGLAGGDEQFF	TGCGCCAGCAGCGTCGGACTAGCGGGAGGGGATGAGCAGTTCTTC
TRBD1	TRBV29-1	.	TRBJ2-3	CSGDATGNGDTQYF	TGCAGCGGAGATGCGACAGGGAACGGGGATACGCAGTATTTT